This passage covers 26 T cell receptor beta chains from one sample sequenced in a study of CD8+ T cells in alopecia areata. Isolated RNA was reverse transcribed into cDNA used as the sequencing template. Clones were sequenced by immunoSEQ multiplex PCR, and TCRdb holds only the in-frame ones, with some missing. The data contain around 140,000 clones, about 51% of them singletons. The material was CD4+ T cells sorted from blood, obtained at week 0. All receptors come from a human donor with alopecia areata.

The chain recombines TRBV7-9 with TRBJ2-7; a weak D match, TRBD2 (6 bases). The length of the CDR3 is 14 residues. Germline assignment: CDR1 SEHNR and CDR2 FQNEAQ (reference sequence). Trimming took off 4 bases at V and 6 bases at J, with 16 bases between the two ends. This chain's CDR3 is CASSWEVGSSEQYF. The CDR3, as DNA: TGTGCCAGCAGCTGGGAGGTAGGCAGTAGCGAGCAGTACTTC.

The chain carries TRBV14 and TRBJ2-2; D is ambiguous. The germline CDR1 and CDR2 sequences are SGHDN and FVKESK. The CDR3 loop spans 16 amino acids. V lost 5 bases, J lost 2 bases, and 15 bases lay in between. The DNA for the CDR3 is TGTGCCAGCAGCTCTCTCCGGAGACACAACACCGGGGAGCTGTTTTTT. Translation gives CASSSLRRHNTGELFF.

This clone occurred a few times. One junction end disagrees with the germline gene, perhaps due to a read error. The chain employs TRBV28 and TRBJ2-1; weak D call: TRBD1 (5 bases). The CDR3 spans 12 residues. Germline CDR1 is MDHEN and CDR2 is SYDVKM. The chain's CDR3 is CASKGSYNEQFF. Written as DNA, the CDR3 is TGTGCGAGCAAGGGGTCCTACAATGAGCAGTTCTTC. The full variable domain, with the rest looked up from reference TRBV28 and TRBJ2-1, is DVKVTQSSRYLVKRTGEKVFLECVQDMDHENMFWYRQDPGLGLRLIYFSYDVKMKEKGDIPEGYSVSREKKERFSLILESASTNQTSMYLCASKGSYNEQFFGPGTRLTVL.

The chain recombines TRBV29-1 with TRBJ2-5; 8 bases agree with TRBD1. V lost 7 bases to trimming and J lost 5 bases; unmatched junction nucleotides: 6. CDR1 SQVTM and CDR2 ANQGSEA come from the germline V gene. CDR3 length: 12 amino acids. CDR3 bases: TGCAGCGCAAGGACAGGGACGGAGACCCAGTACTTC. Its translation: CSARTGTETQYF.

This clone has a handful of counts. The chain couples TRBV30 to TRBJ2-1; D perhaps matches TRBD1 (6 bases). This CDR3 region has 14 residues. CDR1 GTSNPN and CDR2 SVGIG come from the germline V gene (reference sequence). V lost 4 bases and J lost 5, with 15 bases in between. CDR3 DNA: TGTGCCTGGACGGTTCCAGGGGCAAACAATGAGCAGTTCTTC. Translating it yields CAWTVPGANNEQFF.

V and J are TRBV28 and TRBJ1-1, with unresolved D. Germline loops: CDR1 MDHEN, CDR2 SYDVKM. Deletions cut 2 bases from V and 8 bases from J, with 9 bases between. There are 12 residues in the CDR3. The CDR3 bases are TGTGCCAGCAGTTTAGTGCAAACAGAAGCTTTCTTT. This translates into CASSLVQTEAFF.

This clone was seen a few times. The V gene is TRBV28, the J gene TRBJ1-5, with 11 positions matching TRBD1. Germline V gene sequence: CDR1 MDHEN, CDR2 SYDVKM. Unmatched junction bases numbered 14, after V lost 5 bases and J lost 8 bases. CDR3 length: 17 amino acids. CDR3 coding DNA: TGTGCCAGCAGTCTGTGGGTTGGACAGGGGGCTGGAAAGCCCCAGCATTTT. It translates to CASSLWVGQGAGKPQHF. The full variable domain, completed using reference TRBV28 and TRBJ1-5, is DVKVTQSSRYLVKRTGEKVFLECVQDMDHENMFWYRQDPGLGLRLIYFSYDVKMKEKGDIPEGYSVSREKKERFSLILESASTNQTSMYLCASSLWVGQGAGKPQHFGDGTRLSIL.

The chain carries TRBV11-2 and TRBJ2-2, with TRBD2 as a possible D gene (6 bases). The CDR3 spans 15 residues. Germline V gives CDR1 SGHAT, CDR2 FQNNGV. Trimming cost V 4 bases and J 7 bases, with 16 bases left between them. This chain's CDR3 is CASSSLRERGGELFF. DNA for the CDR3: TGTGCCAGCAGCTCACTTCGGGAGCGCGGCGGGGAGCTGTTTTTT. Based on the CDR3 plus reference TRBV11-2 and TRBJ2-2, the full variable domain is EAGVAQSPRYKIIEKRQSVAFWCNPISGHATLYWYQQILGQGPKLLIQFQNNGVVDDSQLPKDRFSAERLKGVDSTLKIQPAKLEDSAVYLCASSSLRERGGELFFGEGSRLTVL.

The chain has TRBV9 and TRBJ2-2; possibly TRBD1 for D (5 bases). Per the germline V gene, CDR1 is SGDLS and CDR2 is YYNGEE. V shed 1 base and J shed 6 bases, with 10 bases lying between them. The CDR3 has 14 residues. DNA of the CDR3: TGTGCCAGCAGCGTATGGGGCCAGTCCGGGGAGCTGTTTTTT. Protein sequence: CASSVWGQSGELFF.

V usage is TRBV7-9 and J usage is TRBJ2-2; 7 bases line up with TRBD2. After removal of 2 bases from V and 7 bases from J, the junction contained 10 bases not matched to a gene. The CDR3 extends over 16 amino acids. Germline CDR1 SEHNR, CDR2 FQNEAQ (reference sequence). The CDR3 sequence: CASSLSAGRSVGELFF. The CDR3 coding sequence is TGTGCCAGCAGCTTATCGGCCGGGAGGTCCGTCGGGGAGCTGTTTTTT.

This chain connects TRBV7-3 to TRBJ1-1; unclear D gene. CDR3 length: 14 residues. Germline CDR1 is SGHTA and CDR2 is FQGTGA. V was clipped by 1 base and J by 1 base, with 7 bases between them. CDR3 loop: CASSLRGTNTEAFF. The DNA of the CDR3 is TGTGCCAGCAGCTTAAGGGGAACGAACACTGAAGCTTTCTTT.

The chain couples TRBV7-2 to TRBJ2-7; no reliable D call. The V and J ends lost 0 bases and 3 bases respectively, with 3 bases between them. Germline V gene lookup returns CDR1 SGHTA and CDR2 FQGNSA. This CDR3 has 12 amino acids. The CDR3 region is CASSLAVYEQYF. Here the CDR3 DNA reads TGTGCCAGCAGCTTAGCAGTCTACGAGCAGTACTTC.

The rearrangement joins TRBV7-3 to TRBJ2-1; D not certain. There are 16 residues in the CDR3. Germline V gene lookup returns CDR1 SGHTA and CDR2 FQGTGA. V lost 5 bases to trimming and J lost 0 bases, with 14 bases between them. The CDR3 here is CASSHRPWDSYNEQFF. The DNA of the CDR3 is TGTGCCAGCAGCCACCGACCCTGGGACTCCTACAATGAGCAGTTCTTC. The whole variable domain, filled in from reference TRBV7-3 and TRBJ2-1, reads GAGVSQTPSNKVTEKGKYVELRCDPISGHTALYWYRQSLGQGPEFLIYFQGTGAADDSGLPNDRFFAVRPEGSVSTLKIQRTERGDSAVYLCASSHRPWDSYNEQFFGPGTRLTVL.

This clone came up a few times. This chain connects TRBV4-1 to TRBJ2-5, with 7 bases lining up with TRBD1. Trimming at V came to 0 bases and at J to 5 bases, leaving 12 bases not matched to a gene. Per germline, CDR1 MGHRA and CDR2 YSYEKL. The CDR3 is 17 amino acids. The CDR3, as DNA: TGCGCCAGCAGCCAAGATGAGTATAGACAGGGTGGGGAGACCCAGTACTTC. Translating it yields CASSQDEYRQGGETQYF.

The J gene is TRBJ2-5, the V gene TRBV5-1; D is perhaps TRBD1 (6 bases). The CDR3 totals 15 residues. In germline, CDR1 is SGHRS, CDR2 YFSETQ. Trimming took 0 bases from V and 4 from J, leaving 13 bases between them. The CDR3 bases are TGCGCCAGCAGCTTGGAACTGACAGGTCCAGAGACCCAGTACTTC. This codes for CASSLELTGPETQYF.

The chain joins TRBV7-3 to TRBJ1-2, with a weak D call TRBD1 (6 bases). This CDR3 has 17 residues. V was trimmed by 3 bases and J by 0 bases, leaving 17 bases between them. Germline V gene data show CDR1 as SGHTA and CDR2 as FQGTGA. The DNA for the CDR3 is TGTGCCAGCAGCTTGGGGGCACCTGCACATTCTAACTATGGCTACACCTTC. Translating it yields CASSLGAPAHSNYGYTF.

This chain connects TRBV11-1 to TRBJ2-1; D is undetermined. Trimming shortened V by 2 bases and J by 2 bases, and 10 bases separated the two germline ends. Germline CDR1 SGHAT, CDR2 FQDESV (reference sequence). The CDR3 sequence is 15 residues long. CDR3 nucleotides: TGTGCCAGCAGCTTACAGTCGGCTACCTACAATGAGCAGTTCTTC. Its protein is CASSLQSATYNEQFF.

This clone has only a few counts. J is TRBJ1-2 and V is TRBV30; tentative D call: TRBD1 (5 bases). V lost 0 bases, J lost 6 bases, and 11 bases lay in between. CDR1 GTSNPN and CDR2 SVGIG come from the germline V gene (reference sequence). The CDR3 runs to 13 residues. The CDR3 region has the DNA TGTGCCTGGAGTGTAGGGGTTCTGAATGGCTACACCTTC. It encodes CAWSVGVLNGYTF.

V is TRBV7-9 and J is TRBJ2-1; no firm D call. Germline CDR1 reads SEHNR; CDR2 reads FQNEAQ (reference sequence). The CDR3 consists of 12 residues. CDR3 loop: CACGRSYNEQFF. CDR3 nucleotides: TGTGCTTGTGGGCGGTCCTACAATGAGCAGTTCTTC.

The chain combines TRBV5-1 with TRBJ2-1; D is possibly TRBD2 (5 bases). Germline assignment: CDR1 SGHRS and CDR2 YFSETQ. The CDR3 loop spans 16 amino acids. V lost 0 bases and J 0 bases, leaving 10 bases between the germline ends. The CDR3 DNA reads as TGCGCCAGCAGCTTGGGGAGGAGTAGCTCCTACAATGAGCAGTTCTTC. Its translation is CASSLGRSSSYNEQFF. The whole variable domain, filled in from reference TRBV5-1 and TRBJ2-1, reads KAGVTQTPRYLIKTRGQQVTLSCSPISGHRSVSWYQQTPGQGLQFLFEYFSETQRNKGNFPGRFSGRQFSNSRSEMNVSTLELGDSALYLCASSLGRSSSYNEQFFGPGTRLTVL.

The genes are TRBV27 and TRBJ1-1; 7 nucleotides match TRBD1. Looked up from germline, CDR1 is MNHEY and CDR2 is SMNVEV (reference sequence). Germline trimming cut 8 bases from V and 7 bases from J; bases unmatched to any gene: 13. The CDR3 is made up of 14 amino acids. The CDR3 loop is CASQRTGTESEAFF. In DNA, the CDR3 is TGTGCCAGCCAAAGGACAGGCACCGAAAGTGAAGCTTTCTTT.

The chain combines TRBV15 with TRBJ2-3; TRBD1 agrees at 10 bases. The germline gives CDR1 LNHNV, CDR2 YYDKDF (reference sequence). Trimming at V came to 3 bases and at J to 0 bases, leaving 3 bases not matched to a gene. CDR3 length: 16 amino acids. This CDR3 reads CATSRGQGISTDTQYF. Written as DNA, the CDR3 is TGTGCCACCAGCAGGGGACAGGGGATTAGCACAGATACGCAGTATTTT.

This clone was recorded a few times. The chain combines TRBV6-5 with TRBJ2-7; a weak D match, TRBD1 (6 bases). The CDR3 extends over 13 amino acids. The V and J ends lost 7 bases and 4 bases respectively, with 14 bases between them. The germline V gene has CDR1 MNHEY and CDR2 SVGAGI. Written as DNA, the CDR3 is TGTGCCAGCAACCCCACAGGGAGATACGAGCAGTACTTC. It codes for CASNPTGRYEQYF.

The chain is built from TRBV30 and TRBJ1-4; D may be TRBD1 (6 bases). From germline, CDR1 is GTSNPN and CDR2 SVGIG (reference sequence). The CDR3 has 14 residues. V dropped 2 bases and J dropped 3 bases, with 10 bases sitting between them. CDR3 DNA sequence: TGTGCCTGGAGTACCGGGACACCTAATGAAAAACTGTTTTTT. Translated, it gives CAWSTGTPNEKLFF.

The chain carries TRBV6-6 and TRBJ2-1, with D tentatively TRBD1 or TRBD2 (5 bases each). The V end lost 11 bases, the J end lost 11 bases, and 19 bases lay between the germline ends. CDR3 length: 12 amino acids. Germline CDR1 MNHNY, CDR2 SVGAGI (reference sequence). This CDR3 reads CAASRDRFKQFF. The CDR3 DNA sequence: TGTGCCGCTTCCCGGGACCGCTTCAAGCAGTTCTTC.

The genes are TRBV7-9 and TRBJ2-7, with TRBD1 as a possible D gene (6 bases). Germline V gene lookup returns CDR1 SEHNR and CDR2 FQNEAQ (reference sequence). The CDR3 extends over 14 amino acids. Trimming stripped 5 bases from V and 5 bases from J, with 16 bases between. The CDR3, as DNA: TGTGCCAGCAGCGCTACCCGCAGGGGCCACGAGCAGTACTTC. Amino acid sequence: CASSATRRGHEQYF. The whole variable domain, filled in from reference TRBV7-9 and TRBJ2-7, reads DTGVSQNPRHKITKRGQNVTFRCDPISEHNRLYWYRQTLGQGPEFLTYFQNEAQLEKSRLLSDRFSAERPKGSFSTLEIQRTEQGDSAMYLCASSATRRGHEQYFGPGTRLTVT.